Sequencing of this TCR beta chain was carried out in a study of blood T cells in healthy people across ages. Study-wide results and limits: With naive T cell percentage, TCR beta diversity showed a strong correlation. Estimates of total diversity, which came from one million sequenced T cells, were considered to be underestimates.

The authors ran a second PCR of 7 to 11 cycles using a sample-barcoded 5' primer and a J-beta primer mix. From the 5' RACE reads, TCRdb called clonotypes with MiXCR, one entry per CDR3 protein. The sample yields 650,000 to 700,000 distinct CDR3 sequences, approximately 29% seen once. This clonotype showed up many times. The target antigen is unknown. V shed 5 bases and J 1 base; nucleotides not matched to a gene: 12. The CDR3 has 17 residues. Germline-derived CDR1 and CDR2 are DFQATT and SNEGSKA (reference sequence). The origin of this receptor is a woman of 80 years or more in good health. Material for sequencing was blood. The chain has TRBV20-1 and TRBJ2-1; 9 bases match TRBD2. CDR3 DNA: TGCAGTGCTCCCGGGACTAGCTCCTTCGATTCCTACAATGAGCAGTTCTTC. Its protein is CSAPGTSSFDSYNEQFF.